Included here is one T cell receptor (beta chain) sequence, with context. The data belong to a study of cytomegalovirus exposure and HLA in healthy donors. J was trimmed by 2 bases and V by 5 bases; bases with no gene match: 8. This CDR3 spans 15 amino acids. Germline V CDR1 and CDR2: SEHNR, FQNEAQ (reference sequence). With 60 Vbeta and 13 Jbeta primers, the PCR was carried out. Measured with immunoSEQ multiplex PCR; TCRdb has only the in-frame clones, and not every one. The table lists 110,000 or so clones, roughly 9% of them singletons. The sequenced material came from PBMCs. This sequence was found in a woman aged 35 to 49 in good health and CMV-seropositive. This sequence joins TRBV7-9 and TRBJ1-2, with TRBD1 matching 7 bases. This chain's CDR3 is CASSPGDRPNYGYTF. In nucleotides, the CDR3 is TGTGCCAGCAGCCCTGGGGACAGACCCAACTATGGCTACACCTTC.